The subject of this entry is one T cell receptor beta chain. Its specific antigen is unknown. Base qualities are missing; no much larger clone stands one base away. In total, 630 or so healthy bone marrow donors made up the cohort. Cohort members were all nominally healthy when sampled, although unrecorded immune exposures were likely present. The donor was CMV seropositive and belonged to the group of 250 to 300 seropositive cohort members. A peripheral blood sample was provided by each donor, and peripheral blood mononuclear cells were used for TCR beta sequencing. Genomic DNA extraction from the blood cell samples was performed with the Qiagen DNeasy Blood Extraction Kit. Library preparation employed the immunoSEQ multiplex PCR assay. A mixture of 60 forward primers for TCR Vbeta segments and 13 reverse primers for TCR Jbeta segments was used in the multiplex PCR. The CDR3 region of rearranged TCR beta genes was amplified from genomic DNA with a multiplex PCR assay. The amplified TCR beta libraries were sequenced on the Illumina HiSeq System as 87-base-pair reads. Concerning the study's data processing: A later analysis tallied some 79 million unique TCR beta chains across the 666 repertoires, and some 10 million of those chains were shared by two or more donors. Raw reads were error-corrected and collapsed into unique sequences with a nearest-neighbor algorithm that merged closely related sequences to remove PCR and sequencing errors. V, D and J gene segments were assigned by aligning CDR3 sequences to IMGT reference sequences. Each retained sequence needed at least a six-nucleotide match to both a V gene segment and a J gene segment. A rearrangement was called productive if the CDR3 had no stop codons and remained in frame with V and J, and every other rearrangement was called non-productive. Following IMGT convention, CDR3 was defined as the stretch from the second conserved V-encoded cysteine up to the conserved J-encoded phenylalanine. Sequences without an unambiguous match to a single V gene segment were excluded from the earlier analysis of almost 600 of the donors. An earlier analysis of several hundred of the donors classified V segments as functional when productive rearrangements were above 56.7% and as segregating when the standard deviation between donors was above 5%. A statistical classification framework was developed to diagnose cytomegalovirus status using the catalog of TCR beta chain sequences. A later analysis assigned V and J genes by comparing TCR nucleotide sequences with IMGT/GENE-DB human TR gene sequences. The TCRdist pipeline was used in a later analysis to assign CDR3 sequences and most-parsimonious VDJ recombination scenarios. In a later analysis, each TCR beta chain was defined by its CDR3 amino acid sequence together with its V-gene family, and reads lacking a unique V-gene family were excluded. To address suspected cross-contamination and a sequencing artifact, a later analysis removed a few hundred highly shared, low-generation-probability nucleotide sequences. A later analysis calculated a clonal expansion index for each public chain from normalized within-repertoire ranks of inferred template counts. In a later analysis, generation probabilities were computed with a VDJ recombination model fitted to out-of-frame rearrangements, and the resulting probabilities were checked against IGoR. A later analysis scored TCR-TCR, TCR-HLA and TCR-CMV co-occurrence with hypergeometric tests, applying a repertoire-size bias correction to TCR pairs. A later analysis estimated false discovery rates by permuting HLA or CMV assignments 20 times. In a later analysis, co-occurring TCRs were grouped with DBSCAN, and TCRdist sequence similarity was added when clustering was performed within HLA-allele-positive subsets. Repertoires with fewer than 30,000 or more than 120,000 public chains, plus five repertoires with anomalous nucleotide sharing, were excluded from co-occurrence clustering. Sourced from immuneACCESS, this table was stored by TCRdb with only in-frame sequences that have V and J called. A share of the clones is absent; for the studies checked, an unresolved V gene accounts for under half, and the remainder has no known explanation. That table furnishes V, J and clone size, whereas the DNA furnished D and trimming. This sample holds 150,000 to 200,000 clones; about 73% were observed only once. 13% of the sample lies in the top ten.

The data are from a study of cytomegalovirus exposure and HLA in healthy donors (dated by TCRdb to the late 2010s). Study-wide context: According to an earlier analysis of 450 to 650 of the donors, about 179 million T cells yielded roughly 100 million unique TCR beta sequences and 276 Gb of sequence data. The genetic ancestry cluster associated with self-reported Caucasian donors included 65% to 90% of the roughly 400 genotyped donors. Typing coverage differed by locus: A, B, C, DRB1 and DQB1 were typed in roughly 620-640 donors, DQA1 in 522, DPA1 in around 580, and DPB1 in roughly 470. Genome-wide SNP genotypes for about 65% of the roughly 670 donors were used in a later genetic analysis, which treated that subset as a discovery cohort. High-throughput TCR immunosequencing, statistical association of individual TCRs with disease status, and machine learning were combined to predict cytomegalovirus infection status. Across some 400 genotyped donors of the cohort, an average of roughly 250,000 unique TCR beta nucleotide sequences per donor were sequenced, and around 20% of those sequences were non-productive. The T cell repertoires of around 730 subjects were profiled by immunosequencing and related to cytomegalovirus serostatus. Alongside the repertoire data, information on donor age, sex, ethnicity and CMV serostatus was compiled. The later analysis used no new phenotypic data to find candidate immune exposures, relying instead on TCR beta sequences and their occurrence across donors. An early release covering more than 500 HLA-typed donors comprised about 320 gigabases of sequencing data and roughly 85 million unique TCR sequences. Because of strong linkage in the cohort, roughly five DR-DQ haplotypes were treated as single units for association and clustering. To decide whether each TCR beta V gene segment behaved as functional or pseudogenic, an earlier analysis of some 540 of the donors relied on high-throughput TCR beta sequencing. The study aimed to test whether cataloging public T cell receptors could reveal signatures of past pathogen exposure. In addition to the first cohort of about 650 subjects, a separate validation cohort of 120 different subjects was used. Class I and class II HLA loci were covered by the typing at four-digit resolution. All discovery cohort repertoires had been generated using a single sequencing platform. To study patterns of TCR occurrence, a later analysis re-analyzed previously published TCR beta repertoires from 666 donors and added high-resolution HLA genotyping. General findings and caveats noted by the study authors: Correlated functional status among segregating V segments might be attributable to linkage disequilibrium, but an unknown experimental factor could not be ruled out. A later genetic analysis reported fewer N-insertions in productive TCRs among donors in an Asian-associated ancestry cluster than the approximately 700-donor mean. According to a later analysis, parvovirus B19, influenza, CMV and Epstein-Barr virus appeared linked to several top co-occurrence clusters. A group of highly shared sequence variants was considered likely to be a technical artifact of the sequencing pipeline. Because counts were too low, 15 or so rarely observed V segments, including chromosome 9 orphons, were excluded from the earlier analysis of some 540 of the donors. At a false discovery rate of 0.05, a later analysis linked roughly 17,000 TCR beta sequences to specific HLA alleles. The only immune exposure information available for the cohort was CMV serostatus. In the study, 164 TCR beta chains were listed as associated with cytomegalovirus. According to a later analysis, most CMV-associated TCR beta chains appeared to be HLA-restricted, and the HLA associations seemed to be driven largely by CMV exposure. Because HLA typing was missing for some donors at each locus, association tests included only the typed subset. This cohort had only TCR beta chains sequenced, and the lack of alpha or paired-chain data limited which features could be detected. When HLA alleles, especially DR and DQ, strongly co-occurred, attributing TCR associations to individual alleles was difficult. A later analysis found that HLA-associated TCR beta chains were more clonally expanded and had lower generation probabilities than equally common non-associated chains. The classifier was reported to diagnose cytomegalovirus status with high specificity and sensitivity in both the original cohort and the validation cohort. While some public TCRs were present in many individuals, most TCR sequences turned up only very rarely across donors. A further reported finding was that TCR beta sequences accurately predicted the HLA-A and HLA-B alleles for most subjects in the first cohort. The authors suggested that the approach could potentially be extended to other disease states and immunological phenotypes. Sequencing depth was assumed to be roughly uniform across donors in the presence/absence analyses, though that assumption may not hold. V-gene and J-gene trimming of TCR beta chains was associated with a missense DCLRE1C variant in a later genetic analysis, and the association was replicated in an independent cohort. According to a later analysis, TCR association rates differed among HLA loci, with DRB1 alleles showing the most associated TCRs and HLA-C alleles showing the fewest. In vitro tests confirmed that a few of the cytomegalovirus-associated TCR beta chains recognize cytomegalovirus antigens. Broadly in line with IMGT annotations, most TCR beta V segments showed up in productive rearrangements about 87% or about 30% of the time in an earlier analysis of several hundred of the donors.

This TCR came from a woman in her fifties or sixties in good health and CMV-seropositive. The sequenced material came from PBMCs.

In nucleotides, the sequence is TGTGCCAGCAGACCCATTAGTCGGGGTGAGGGCTACACCTTC. This yields the protein CASRPISRGEGYTF. Recombination linked TRBV2 to TRBJ1-2; a confident D gene designation cannot be given. V and J are truncated by 6 bases and 8 bases respectively, leaving an intervening sequence of 19 bases. Reading the germline V gene gives CDR1 SNHLY and CDR2 FYNNEI. The CDR3 runs 14 amino acids, cysteine and phenylalanine included. CDR3 DNA only is kept here, 42 bases in frame from base 1.